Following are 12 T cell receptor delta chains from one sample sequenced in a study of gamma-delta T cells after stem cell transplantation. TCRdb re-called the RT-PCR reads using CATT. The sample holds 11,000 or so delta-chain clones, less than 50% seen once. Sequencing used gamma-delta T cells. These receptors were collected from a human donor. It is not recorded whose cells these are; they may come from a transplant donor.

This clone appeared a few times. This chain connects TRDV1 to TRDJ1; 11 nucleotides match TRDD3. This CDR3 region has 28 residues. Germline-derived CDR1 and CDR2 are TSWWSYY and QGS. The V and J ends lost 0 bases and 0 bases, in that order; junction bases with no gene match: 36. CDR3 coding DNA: TGTGCTCTTGGGGAACTAGTAATCGGTAGGCCTTCCTACCGATTTGGGGGATACGTGATATTGTACACCGATAAACTCATCTTT. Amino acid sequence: CALGELVIGRPSYRFGGYVILYTDKLIF.

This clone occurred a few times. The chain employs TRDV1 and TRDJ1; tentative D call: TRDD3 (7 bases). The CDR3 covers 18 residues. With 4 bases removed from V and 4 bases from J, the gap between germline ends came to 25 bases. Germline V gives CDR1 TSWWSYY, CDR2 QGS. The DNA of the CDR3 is TGTGCTCTTGGGGGTCCTACGACGGATACGCGAGGGTACGATAAACTCATCTTT. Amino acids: CALGGPTTDTRGYDKLIF.

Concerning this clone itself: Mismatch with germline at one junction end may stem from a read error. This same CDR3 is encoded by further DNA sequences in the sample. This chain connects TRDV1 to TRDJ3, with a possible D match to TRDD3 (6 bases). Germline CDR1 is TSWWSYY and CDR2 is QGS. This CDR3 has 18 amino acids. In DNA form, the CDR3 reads TGTGCTCTCGGGGAACTACTGGGTGGCTCCTGGGACACCCGACAGATGTTTTTC. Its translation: CALGELLGGSWDTRQMFF.

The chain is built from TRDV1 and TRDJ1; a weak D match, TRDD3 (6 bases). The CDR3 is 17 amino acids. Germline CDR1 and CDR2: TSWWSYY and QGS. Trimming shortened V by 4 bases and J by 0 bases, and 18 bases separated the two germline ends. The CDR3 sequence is CALGAPLGLLYTDKLIF. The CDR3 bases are TGTGCTCTTGGGGCGCCTCTGGGGCTCCTGTACACCGATAAACTCATCTTT.

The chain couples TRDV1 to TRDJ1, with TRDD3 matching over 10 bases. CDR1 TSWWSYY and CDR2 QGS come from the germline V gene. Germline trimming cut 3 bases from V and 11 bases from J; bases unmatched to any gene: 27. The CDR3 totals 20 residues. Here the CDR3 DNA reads TGTGCTCTTGGGGAGATTTCTTGTACTGGGGGATGCGACGTGACCGAGGTGCTCATCTTT. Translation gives CALGEISCTGGCDVTEVLIF.

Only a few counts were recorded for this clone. The CDR3 DNA reads TGTGCCTGTGACACTTTCTATCCCCCAGTACTGGGGGGCCCCCCCTGGGACACCCGACAGATGTTTTTC. Protein product: CACDTFYPPVLGGPPWDTRQMFF. V and J are TRDV2 and TRDJ3, with 8 nucleotides matching TRDD3. Trimming cost V 1 base and J 2 bases; bases outside gene matches: 21. Germline V lookup: CDR1 GEAIGNYY, CDR2 EKD. The CDR3 has 23 residues.

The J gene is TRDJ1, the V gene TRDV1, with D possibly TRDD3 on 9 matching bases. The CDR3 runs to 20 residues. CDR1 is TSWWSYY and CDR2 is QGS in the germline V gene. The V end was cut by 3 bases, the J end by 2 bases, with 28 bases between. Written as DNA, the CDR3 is TGTGCTCTTGGGGACCAAGACTTCCTACCTACTGGGGGAACGACCGATAAACTCATCTTT. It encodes CALGDQDFLPTGGTTDKLIF.

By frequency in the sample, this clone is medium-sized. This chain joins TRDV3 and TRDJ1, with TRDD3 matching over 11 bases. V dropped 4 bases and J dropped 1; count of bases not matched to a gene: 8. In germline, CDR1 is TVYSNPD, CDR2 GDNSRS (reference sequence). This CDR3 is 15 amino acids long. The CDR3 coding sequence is TGTGCCTCCATACTGGGGGATAAGCTCACCGATAAACTCATCTTT. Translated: CASILGDKLTDKLIF.

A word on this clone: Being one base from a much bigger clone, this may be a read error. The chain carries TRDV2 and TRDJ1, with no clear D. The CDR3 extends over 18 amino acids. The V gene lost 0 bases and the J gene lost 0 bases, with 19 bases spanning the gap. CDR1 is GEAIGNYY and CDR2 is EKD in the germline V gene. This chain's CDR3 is CACDTVTVVLKYTDKLIF. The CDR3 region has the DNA TGTGCCTGTGACACCGTAACTGTGGTCTTAAAATACACCGATAAACTCATCTTT.

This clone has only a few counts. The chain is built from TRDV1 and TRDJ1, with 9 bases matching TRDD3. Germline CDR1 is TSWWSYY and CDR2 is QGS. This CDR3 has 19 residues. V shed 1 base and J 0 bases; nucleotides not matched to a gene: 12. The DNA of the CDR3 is TGTGCTCTTGGGGAACCCCTAGTGGGGGATAGAAGGTACACCGATAAACTCATCTTT. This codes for CALGEPLVGDRRYTDKLIF.

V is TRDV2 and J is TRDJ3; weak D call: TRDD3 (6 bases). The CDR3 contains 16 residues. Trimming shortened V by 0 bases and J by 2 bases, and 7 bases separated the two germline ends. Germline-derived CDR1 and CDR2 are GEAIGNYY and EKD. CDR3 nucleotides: TGTGCCTGTGACACCTGGGGGCCCTGGGACACCCGACAGATGTTTTTC. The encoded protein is CACDTWGPWDTRQMFF.

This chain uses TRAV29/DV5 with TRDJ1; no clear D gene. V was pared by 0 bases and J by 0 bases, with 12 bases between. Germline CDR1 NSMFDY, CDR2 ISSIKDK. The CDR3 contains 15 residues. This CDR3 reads CAASVRTGDTDKLIF. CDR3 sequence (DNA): TGTGCAGCAAGCGTCCGGACGGGAGACACCGATAAACTCATCTTT.